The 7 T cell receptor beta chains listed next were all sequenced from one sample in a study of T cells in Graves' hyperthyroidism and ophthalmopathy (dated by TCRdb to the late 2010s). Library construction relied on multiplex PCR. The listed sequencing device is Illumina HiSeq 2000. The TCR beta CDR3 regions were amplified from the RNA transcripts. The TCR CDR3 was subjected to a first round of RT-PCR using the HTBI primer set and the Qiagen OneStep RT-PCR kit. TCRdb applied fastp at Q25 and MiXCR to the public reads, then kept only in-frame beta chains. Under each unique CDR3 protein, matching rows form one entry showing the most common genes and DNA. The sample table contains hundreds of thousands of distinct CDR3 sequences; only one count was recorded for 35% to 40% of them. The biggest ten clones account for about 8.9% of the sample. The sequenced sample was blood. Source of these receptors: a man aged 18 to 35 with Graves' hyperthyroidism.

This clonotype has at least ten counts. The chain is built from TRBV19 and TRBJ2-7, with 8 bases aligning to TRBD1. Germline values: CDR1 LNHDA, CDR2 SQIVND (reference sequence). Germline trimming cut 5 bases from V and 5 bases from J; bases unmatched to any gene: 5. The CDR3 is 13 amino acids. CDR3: CASSLDRVNEQYF. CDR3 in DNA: TGTGCCAGTAGTCTGGACAGGGTGAACGAGCAGTACTTC. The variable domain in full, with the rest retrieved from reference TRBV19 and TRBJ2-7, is DGGITQSPKYLFRKEGQNVTLSCEQNLNHDAMYWYRQDPGQGLRLIYYSQIVNDFQKGDIAEGYSVSREKKESFPLTVTSAQKNPTAFYLCASSLDRVNEQYFGPGTRLTVT.

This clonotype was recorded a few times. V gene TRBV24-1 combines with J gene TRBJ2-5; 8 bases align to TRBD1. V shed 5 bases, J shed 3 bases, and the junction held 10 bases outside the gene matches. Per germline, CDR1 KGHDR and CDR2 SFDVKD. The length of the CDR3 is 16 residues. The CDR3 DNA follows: TGTGCCACCAGTGTTGGAGCCGCGACAGGGGAAGAGACCCAGTACTTC. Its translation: CATSVGAATGEETQYF.

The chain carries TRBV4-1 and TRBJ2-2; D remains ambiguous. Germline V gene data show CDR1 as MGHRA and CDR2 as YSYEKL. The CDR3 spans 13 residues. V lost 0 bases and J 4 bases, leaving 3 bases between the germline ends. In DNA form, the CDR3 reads TGCGCCAGCAGCCAAGAGTTCACCGGGGAGCTGTTTTTT. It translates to CASSQEFTGELFF.

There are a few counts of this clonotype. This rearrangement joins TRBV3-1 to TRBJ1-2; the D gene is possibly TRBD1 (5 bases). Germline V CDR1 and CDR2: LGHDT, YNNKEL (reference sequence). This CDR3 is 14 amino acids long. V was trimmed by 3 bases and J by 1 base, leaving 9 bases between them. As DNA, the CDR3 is TGTGCCAGCAGCCACGGGACCTATAACTATGGCTACACCTTC. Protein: CASSHGTYNYGYTF.

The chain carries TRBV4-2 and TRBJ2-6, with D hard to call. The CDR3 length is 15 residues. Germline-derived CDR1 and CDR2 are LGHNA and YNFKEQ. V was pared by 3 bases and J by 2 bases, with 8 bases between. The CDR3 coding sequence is TGTGCCAGCAGCCACGCTTTACCTGGGGCCAACGTCCTGACTTTC. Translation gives CASSHALPGANVLTF.

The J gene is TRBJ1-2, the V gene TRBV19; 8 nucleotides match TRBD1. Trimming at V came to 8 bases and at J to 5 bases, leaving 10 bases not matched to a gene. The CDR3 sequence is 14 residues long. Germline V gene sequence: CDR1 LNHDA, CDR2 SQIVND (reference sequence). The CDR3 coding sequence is TGTGCCAGTCAGGGCGGGACAGGCCTATATGGCTACACCTTC. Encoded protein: CASQGGTGLYGYTF.

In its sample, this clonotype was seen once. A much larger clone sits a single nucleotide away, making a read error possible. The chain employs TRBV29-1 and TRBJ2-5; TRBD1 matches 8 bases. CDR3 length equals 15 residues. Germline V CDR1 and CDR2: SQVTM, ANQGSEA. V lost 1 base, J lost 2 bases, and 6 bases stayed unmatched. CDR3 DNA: TGCAGCGTTGAAGCGTTGGACAGGGAACAAGAGACCCAGTACTTC. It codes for CSVEALDREQETQYF.